A selection of T cell receptor beta chains follows, all from one sample in a study of shared clonotypes between healthy human individuals. Measured with immunoSEQ multiplex PCR; TCRdb has only the in-frame clones, and not every one. The sample yields almost 750,000 clones, roughly two thirds seen once. Specimen: memory CD4+ T cells sorted from blood. Every receptor here comes from a woman aged 25 to 39 in good health. Each CDR3 is given with its conserved first and last residue. The D gene is left open where the match is weak. Some rows have no size entry. The others give once, few or many, or a class for an expanded clone.

clone size | J gene | V gene | D gene | CDR3 protein | CDR3 DNA
- | TRBJ2-1 | TRBV27 | - | CASRSFGSSYNEQFF | TGTGCCAGCAGGTCCTTCGGGAGCTCCTACAATGAGCAGTTCTTC
- | TRBJ2-5 | TRBV5-1 | - | CASSLVGGEQYF | TGCGCCAGCAGCTTGGTAGGTGGGGAGCAGTACTTC
- | TRBJ1-2 | TRBV5-1 | TRBD1 | CASSLGGQTNYGYTF | TGCGCCAGCAGCTTGGGGGGACAGACTAACTATGGCTACACCTTC
- | TRBJ2-5 | TRBV11-3 | TRBD2 | CASSLGETSGTQETQYF | TGTGCCAGCAGCTTGGGGGAGACTAGCGGGACCCAAGAGACCCAGTACTTC
- | TRBJ2-2 | TRBV14 | - | CASSQVGDAGELFF | TGTGCCAGCAGCCAAGTAGGGGACGCCGGGGAGCTGTTTTTT
few | TRBJ1-5 | TRBV19 | TRBD1 | CASSAGDRINQPQHF | TGTGCCAGTAGCGCCGGGGACAGAATTAATCAGCCCCAGCATTTT
- | TRBJ2-3 | TRBV5-1 | - | CASSLAVISTDTQYF | TGCGCCAGCAGCTTGGCGGTAATATCCACAGATACGCAGTATTTT
few | TRBJ2-5 | TRBV27 | TRBD2 | CASSLYAGVETQYF | TGTGCCAGCAGTTTATACGCGGGAGTGGAGACCCAGTACTTC
- | TRBJ2-3 | TRBV7-2 | - | CASSLAGRDTQYF | TGTGCCAGCAGCTTAGCAGGGAGGGATACGCAGTATTTT
- | TRBJ1-2 | TRBV7-2 | - | CASTVNRGIYGYTF | TGTGCCAGCACCGTGAATAGGGGTATCTATGGCTACACCTTC
- | TRBJ2-3 | TRBV29-1 | TRBD2 | CSGALASSTDTQYF | TGCAGCGGCGCACTAGCGTCTAGCACAGATACGCAGTATTTT
- | TRBJ2-1 | TRBV6-6 | - | CASSYALGGYNEQFF | TGTGCCAGCAGTTACGCCCTCGGTGGGTACAATGAGCAGTTCTTC
- | TRBJ2-3 | TRBV15 | - | CATRRDRLQDTQYF | TGTGCCACCAGAAGGGACCGCCTCCAAGATACGCAGTATTTT
- | TRBJ2-7 | TRBV27 | TRBD1 | CASSSRGQGAHEQYF | TGTGCCAGCAGTTCACGCGGACAGGGGGCCCACGAGCAGTACTTC
once | TRBJ2-3 | TRBV14 | TRBD2 | CASSQDRAGIADTQYF | TGTGCCAGCAGCCAAGATCGAGCGGGGATTGCAGATACGCAGTATTTT
- | TRBJ2-1 | TRBV7-9 | TRBD2 | CASSLIPGLAGGGNEQFF | TGTGCCAGCAGCCTCATACCCGGACTAGCGGGAGGAGGAAATGAGCAGTTCTTC
- | TRBJ2-2 | TRBV7-2 | - | CASSRVALTSGELFF | TGTGCCAGCAGCCGTGTTGCCCTTACTTCCGGGGAGCTGTTTTTT
- | TRBJ2-7 | TRBV6-5 | TRBD1 | CASSYGVRGTSYEQYF | TGTGCCAGCAGTTACGGTGTCAGGGGGACGTCCTACGAGCAGTACTTC
- | TRBJ2-6 | TRBV10-3 | - | CAISVAGASSGANVLTF | TGTGCCATCAGTGTAGCAGGGGCCAGCTCTGGGGCCAACGTCCTGACTTTC
- | TRBJ1-2 | TRBV4-1 | TRBD1 | CASSQGSGTGGGYTF | TGCGCCAGCAGCCAGGGATCCGGGACAGGCGGCGGCTACACCTTC
- | TRBJ2-7 | TRBV27 | - | CASSWGAESGEQYF | TGTGCCAGCTCATGGGGGGCGGAAAGCGGCGAGCAGTACTTC
- | TRBJ2-3 | TRBV5-4 | TRBD1 | CASSRYGTASTDTQYF | TGTGCCAGCAGCAGGTACGGGACAGCTAGCACAGATACGCAGTATTTT
many | TRBJ2-6 | TRBV5-6 | - | CASTSALLGLSGANVLTF | TGTGCCAGCACCTCGGCCCTGCTGGGGTTATCTGGGGCCAACGTCCTGACTTTC
- | TRBJ2-7 | TRBV28 | - | CASIRTGTAYEQYF | TGTGCCAGCATTAGGACGGGGACGGCCTACGAGCAGTACTTC
- | TRBJ2-7 | TRBV29-1 | TRBD1 | CSVDGTGGLDEQYF | TGCAGCGTTGATGGGACAGGGGGCCTCGACGAGCAGTACTTC
- | TRBJ2-2 | TRBV21-1 | - | CASSHPDNRTGELFF | TGTGCCAGCAGCCATCCCGATAACCGCACCGGGGAGCTGTTTTTT
- | TRBJ2-2 | TRBV6-1 | - | CASSEGGAGRELFF | TGTGCCAGCAGTGAAGGGGGGGCCGGCCGGGAGCTGTTTTTT
- | TRBJ2-1 | TRBV15 | TRBD1 | CATSRQTGDVSSYNEQFF | TGTGCCACCAGCAGACAGACAGGGGACGTTAGCTCCTACAATGAGCAGTTCTTC
- | TRBJ1-1 | TRBV2 | TRBD1 | CASRVGQGASEAFF | TGTGCCAGCAGGGTCGGACAGGGGGCATCTGAAGCTTTCTTT
- | TRBJ2-1 | TRBV9 | - | CASSVAWGAGEQFF | TGTGCCAGCAGCGTAGCTTGGGGGGCGGGAGAGCAGTTCTTC
- | TRBJ2-3 | TRBV7-9 | TRBD2 | CASSLGTSVDTQYF | TGTGCCAGCAGCCTGGGGACTAGTGTAGATACGCAGTATTTT
few | TRBJ2-3 | TRBV10-3 | TRBD2 | CAISADRGLADRADTQYF | TGTGCCATCAGTGCCGACAGGGGACTAGCGGACCGGGCAGATACGCAGTATTTT